This T cell receptor (beta chain) came from a study of response to subunit inactivated influenza vaccine. With 6 bases removed from V and 8 bases from J, the gap between germline ends came to 16 bases. Looked up from germline, CDR1 is SGHAT and CDR2 is FQNNGV. The CDR3 spans 14 residues. TCRdb re-analysed the RT-PCR reads in MiXCR, keeping a single row per CDR3 protein. The sample consists of hundreds of thousands of distinct CDR3 sequences, approximately 10% of them appearing once. Remarks on this clonotype: Its antigen remains unidentified.

Study-level results: Each seasonal flu vaccination may recruit only limited new T cells, authors suggested.

This sample comprised PBMCs from blood, obtained on the day of vaccination. The TCR originated in a man aged 50 or older who received an inactivated influenza vaccine. J is TRBJ1-4 and V is TRBV11-2, with D possibly matching TRBD1 (5 bases). The CDR3, as DNA: TGTGCCAGCAGGCGACCAGGGTGGGGCGAAAAACTGTTTTTT. This gives the protein CASRRPGWGEKLFF.